This passage covers 9 T cell receptor beta chains from one sample sequenced in a study of early T cells in non-severe SARS-CoV-2 infection. TCRdb re-analysed the 5' RACE reads in MiXCR, keeping a single row per CDR3 protein. The sample includes 40,000 to 45,000 distinct CDR3 sequences, approximately 6.2% seen only once; the top ten take 20%. The sequenced sample was whole blood, obtained at baseline. The receptors come from an adult who was a healthcare worker with PCR-confirmed SARS-CoV-2 infection or an uninfected control (not recorded which).

This clonotype showed up many times. V gene TRBV13 combines with J gene TRBJ1-2; D is unclear. Germline CDR1 PRHDT, CDR2 FYEKMQ (reference sequence). The CDR3 has 16 residues. Trimming stripped 3 bases from V and 4 bases from J, with 18 bases between. Here the CDR3 DNA reads TGTGCCAGCAGCTTGGTACAGCATGCTTTCTCCTATGGCTACACCTTC. It is translated as CASSLVQHAFSYGYTF.

There are many counts of this clonotype. The CDR3 loop reads CASSTSGFGEQYF. Written as DNA, the CDR3 is TGTGCCAGCAGTACTAGCGGGTTCGGTGAGCAGTACTTC. The V call is TRBV25-1, the J call TRBJ2-7, with 9 bases matching TRBD2. The V and J ends lost 5 bases and 7 bases, in that order; junction bases with no gene match: 6. There are 13 residues in the CDR3. CDR1 and CDR2 from the germline V gene are MGHDK and SYGVNS.

The V call is TRBV2, the J call TRBJ1-2; D is unresolved. The germline V gene encodes CDR1 SNHLY and CDR2 FYNNEI. V was shortened by 4 bases and J by 4 bases, with 13 bases between the two germline ends. The CDR3 length is 14 residues. CDR3 region: CASSAGNFGYGYTF. DNA of the CDR3: TGTGCCAGCAGTGCGGGGAATTTCGGCTATGGCTACACCTTC. The full variable domain, rest sourced from reference TRBV2 and TRBJ1-2, is EPEVTQTPSHQVTQMGQEVILRCVPISNHLYFYWYRQILGQKVEFLVSFYNNEISEKSEIFDDQFSVERPDGSNFTLKIRSTKLEDSAMYFCASSAGNFGYGYTFGSGTRLTVV.

The chain combines TRBV7-2 with TRBJ1-1; no firm D call. V was trimmed by 3 bases and J by 8 bases, leaving 7 bases between them. CDR3 size: 11 residues. The V gene's germline CDR1 is SGHTA and CDR2 FQGNSA. The CDR3 sequence is CASSLREEAFF. CDR3 nucleotides: TGTGCCAGCAGCTTGAGGGAGGAAGCTTTCTTT.

In its sample, this clonotype was seen many times. The chain couples TRBV7-2 to TRBJ2-1; tentative D call: TRBD2 (6 bases). V lost 7 bases and J lost 5, with 12 bases in between. The CDR3 consists of 13 residues. From germline, CDR1 is SGHTA and CDR2 FQGNSA. The CDR3 DNA reads TGTGCCAGCATCAACGGAGGGAACAATGAGCAGTTCTTC. This sequence encodes CASINGGNNEQFF.

In its sample, this clonotype was seen many times. This chain uses TRBV29-1 with TRBJ2-5; no definite D call. V was cut by 4 bases and J by 4 bases, with 4 bases left in between. CDR3 length: 10 residues. Germline-derived CDR1 and CDR2 are SQVTM and ANQGSEA. This CDR3 is CSVVVETQYF. The CDR3 nucleotides are TGCAGCGTTGTGGTAGAGACCCAGTACTTC.

V is TRBV3-1 and J is TRBJ1-1; D ambiguous. This CDR3 has 16 amino acids. The germline V gene encodes CDR1 LGHDT and CDR2 YNNKEL (reference sequence). Between the trimmed V and J ends, which lost 1 base and 1 base, there was a span of 13 bases. CDR3 in amino acids: CASSQALKVGNTEAFF. CDR3 DNA sequence: TGTGCCAGCAGCCAAGCTCTTAAGGTGGGGAACACTGAAGCTTTCTTT.

The chain uses TRBV28 and TRBJ2-3, with D possibly TRBD2 on 6 matching bases. V was pared by 6 bases and J by 9 bases, with 25 bases between. Germline V CDR1 and CDR2: MDHEN, SYDVKM. The CDR3 sequence is 16 residues long. CDR3 region: CASRIDLSGALNTQYF. CDR3 nucleotide sequence: TGTGCCAGCAGAATCGACCTTAGCGGAGCCCTAAACACGCAGTATTTT.

This clonotype has more than one count but fewer than ten. CDR3 DNA: TGCGCCAGCAGCCAGCCTGTGACTCAGAATACGCAGTATTTT. This encodes CASSQPVTQNTQYF. V and J are TRBV4-1 and TRBJ2-3; D uncertain. Looked up from germline, CDR1 is MGHRA and CDR2 is YSYEKL. With 3 bases removed from V and 7 bases from J, the gap between germline ends came to 14 bases. The CDR3 has 14 residues.